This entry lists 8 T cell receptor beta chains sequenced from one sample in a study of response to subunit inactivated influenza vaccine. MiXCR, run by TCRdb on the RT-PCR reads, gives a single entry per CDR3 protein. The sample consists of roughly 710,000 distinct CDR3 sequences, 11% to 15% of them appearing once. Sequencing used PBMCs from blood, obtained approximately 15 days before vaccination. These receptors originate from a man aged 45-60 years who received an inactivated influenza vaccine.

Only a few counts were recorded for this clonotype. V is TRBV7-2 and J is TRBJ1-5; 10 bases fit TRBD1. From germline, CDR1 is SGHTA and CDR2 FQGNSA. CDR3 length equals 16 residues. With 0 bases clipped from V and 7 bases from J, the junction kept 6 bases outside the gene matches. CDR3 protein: CASSLAGTGVGQPQHF. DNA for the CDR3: TGTGCCAGCAGCTTAGCCGGGACAGGGGTGGGCCAGCCCCAGCATTTT.

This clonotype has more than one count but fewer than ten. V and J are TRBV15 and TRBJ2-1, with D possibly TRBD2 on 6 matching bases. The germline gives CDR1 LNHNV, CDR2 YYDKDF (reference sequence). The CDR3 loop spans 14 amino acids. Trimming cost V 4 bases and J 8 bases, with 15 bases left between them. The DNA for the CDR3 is TGTGCCACCAGCAAACCGACTAGATCGGATGAGCAGTTCTTC. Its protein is CATSKPTRSDEQFF.

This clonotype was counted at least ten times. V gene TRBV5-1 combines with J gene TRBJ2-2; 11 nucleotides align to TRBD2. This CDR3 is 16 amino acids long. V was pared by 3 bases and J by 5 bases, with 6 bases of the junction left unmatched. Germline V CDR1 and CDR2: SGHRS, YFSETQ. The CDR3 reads CASSSGLAGATGELFF. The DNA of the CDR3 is TGCGCCAGCAGCTCCGGACTAGCGGGTGCAACCGGGGAGCTGTTTTTT.

The CDR3 region has the DNA TGTGCCAGCAGAGCCGGACTAGCGGGGGGGCATAGAGGTGCATACGAGCAGTACTTC. Translating it yields CASRAGLAGGHRGAYEQYF. The chain combines TRBV6-1 with TRBJ2-7, with 15 positions matching TRBD2. V dropped 6 bases and J dropped 4; count of bases not matched to a gene: 16. This CDR3 is 19 amino acids long. CDR1 and CDR2 from the germline V gene are MNHNS and SASEGT.

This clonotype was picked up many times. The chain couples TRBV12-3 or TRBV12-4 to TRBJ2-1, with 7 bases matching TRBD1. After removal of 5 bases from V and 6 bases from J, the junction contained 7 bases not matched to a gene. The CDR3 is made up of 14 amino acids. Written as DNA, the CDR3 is TGTGCCAGCAGTCCATTCAGGGGGAGCAATGAGCAGTTCTTC. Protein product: CASSPFRGSNEQFF.

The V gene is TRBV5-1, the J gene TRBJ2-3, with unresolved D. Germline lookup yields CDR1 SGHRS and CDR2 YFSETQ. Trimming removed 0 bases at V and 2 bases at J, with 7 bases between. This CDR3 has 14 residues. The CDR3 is CASSLARVTDTQYF. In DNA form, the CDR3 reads TGCGCCAGCAGCTTGGCCAGAGTCACAGATACGCAGTATTTT.

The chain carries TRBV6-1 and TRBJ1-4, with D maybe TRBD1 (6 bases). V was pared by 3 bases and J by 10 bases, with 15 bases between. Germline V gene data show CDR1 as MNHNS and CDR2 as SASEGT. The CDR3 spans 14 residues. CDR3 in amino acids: CASSEAGGRGKLFF. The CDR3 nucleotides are TGTGCCAGCAGTGAGGCCGGGGGCCGTGGAAAACTGTTTTTT.

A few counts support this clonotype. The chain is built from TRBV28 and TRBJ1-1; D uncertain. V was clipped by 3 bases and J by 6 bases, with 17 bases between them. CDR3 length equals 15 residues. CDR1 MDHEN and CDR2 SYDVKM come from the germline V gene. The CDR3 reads CASSFRTISGSEAFF. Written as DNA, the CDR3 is TGTGCCAGCAGTTTTCGAACCATTTCGGGCTCTGAAGCTTTCTTT.